Below are 27 T cell receptor beta chains sequenced from a single sample in a study of blood T cell repertoires in COVID-19 (dated by TCRdb to the early 2020s). Library preparation was by the immunoSEQ multiplex PCR assay. TCRdb obtained this table from immuneACCESS and retained in-frame rearrangements with V and J assigned. These tables miss some clones; where compared with another copy, unresolved V genes account for less than half of the shortfall, and the remainder is unexplained. The sample yields approximately 300,000 clones; 85% to 95% were counted once. Together, the top ten hold about 4% of the sample. The specimen sequenced was PBMCs or T cells enriched from blood (not recorded which). Source of these receptors: a woman in her thirties who had been exposed to COVID-19.

The chain has TRBV27 and TRBJ2-3; 11 positions agree with TRBD2. The CDR3 has 15 amino acids. Germline trimming cut 6 bases from V and 1 base from J; bases unmatched to any gene: 3. Per the germline V gene, CDR1 is MNHEY and CDR2 is SMNVEV (reference sequence). The CDR3 sequence: CASRKLAGGTDTQYF. For the CDR3, the DNA is TGTGCCAGCAGAAAACTAGCGGGGGGCACAGATACGCAGTATTTT.

V usage is TRBV27 and J usage is TRBJ2-7; perhaps TRBD1 as D (5 bases). CDR1 is MNHEY, CDR2 SMNVEV, per germline (reference sequence). The CDR3 length is 14 residues. V lost 6 bases and J 0 bases, leaving 12 bases between the germline ends. The CDR3 spells CASSRTFSSYEQYF. DNA of the CDR3: TGTGCCAGCAGCCGGACATTTAGCTCCTACGAGCAGTACTTC.

The chain couples TRBV5-5 to TRBJ2-7; D is uncertain. V lost 0 bases to trimming and J lost 4 bases, with 11 bases between them. The CDR3 contains 14 residues. CDR1 is SGHKS, CDR2 YYEKEE, per germline (reference sequence). The CDR3 loop reads CASSLALPSYEQYF. The DNA of the CDR3 is TGTGCCAGCAGCTTGGCGCTACCCTCTTACGAGCAGTACTTC.

The V call is TRBV25-1, the J call TRBJ2-2, with D perhaps matching TRBD1 (6 bases). This CDR3 has 14 residues. V gave up 2 bases and J gave up 6 bases, with 10 bases separating them. Per the germline V gene, CDR1 is MGHDK and CDR2 is SYGVNS. CDR3 coding DNA: TGTGCCAGCAGTGAAGGGGGCAAATCCGGGGAGCTGTTTTTT. The encoded protein is CASSEGGKSGELFF.

This chain connects TRBV24-1 to TRBJ1-1; 8 nucleotides agree with TRBD1. The CDR3 is 15 amino acids. V lost 2 bases and J lost 3; bases outside the gene matches: 4. Germline values: CDR1 KGHDR, CDR2 SFDVKD. The CDR3 bases are TGTGCCACCAGTGATTCAGGACAGGGTGACACTGAAGCTTTCTTT. This translates into CATSDSGQGDTEAFF.

The chain uses TRBV3-1 (or the pseudogene TRBV3-2) and TRBJ1-5; TRBD1 matches 9 bases. CDR1 is LGHDT, CDR2 YNNKEL, per germline (reference sequence). Trimming removed 2 bases from V and 7 bases from J; junction bases left unmatched: 9. This CDR3 comprises 16 residues. DNA for the CDR3: TGTGCCAGCAGCCAAAACCACAGGGGGCGAGCCCAGCCCCAGCATTTT. Amino acids: CASSQNHRGRAQPQHF.

The chain is built from TRBV24-1 and TRBJ2-7; 7 nucleotides agree with TRBD1. Losses at the gene ends were 4 bases for V and 1 base for J; bases not matched to a gene: 6. Germline CDR1 and CDR2: KGHDR and SFDVKD. This CDR3 contains 15 residues. DNA of the CDR3: TGTGCCACCAGTGACCCCGGGACAGCTTCCTACGAGCAGTACTTC. Encoded protein: CATSDPGTASYEQYF.

V is TRBV4-1 and J is TRBJ2-3; 8 bases map to TRBD2. The germline V gene has CDR1 MGHRA and CDR2 YSYEKL. J lost 4 bases, V lost 6 bases, and 27 bases had no gene match. This CDR3 comprises 21 residues. CDR3 loop: CASSRTPEGLAGLPIPDTQYF. DNA of the CDR3: TGCGCCAGCAGTCGAACCCCCGAGGGCTTAGCGGGGCTGCCGATCCCAGATACGCAGTATTTT.

V is TRBV4-2 and J is TRBJ2-7; D is perhaps TRBD2 (7 bases). The germline V and J ends were trimmed by 0 bases and 4 bases, with 22 bases remaining between them. This CDR3 has 18 residues. CDR1 LGHNA and CDR2 YNFKEQ come from the germline V gene. The CDR3 is CASSQEWGLRAGAYEQYF. CDR3 coding DNA: TGTGCCAGCAGCCAAGAGTGGGGTCTTCGGGCGGGGGCGTACGAGCAGTACTTC.

The chain joins TRBV6-5 to TRBJ1-1; a possible D gene is TRBD1 (5 bases). The V and J ends lost 2 bases and 8 bases respectively, with 9 bases between them. The germline V gene encodes CDR1 MNHEY and CDR2 SVGAGI. The CDR3 totals 12 residues. The CDR3 bases are TGTGCCAGCAGTTACGGACACAGGGAAGCTTTCTTT. This encodes CASSYGHREAFF.

The chain recombines TRBV5-1 with TRBJ1-1; 7 bases line up with TRBD1. V lost 2 bases and J lost 5; bases outside the gene matches: 9. Germline V gives CDR1 SGHRS, CDR2 YFSETQ. This CDR3 has 15 amino acids. The CDR3 is CASSFDRGRRTEAFF. The CDR3 nucleotides read TGCGCCAGCAGCTTCGATAGGGGGCGCCGGACTGAAGCTTTCTTT. Combining the CDR3 with reference TRBV5-1 and TRBJ1-1 gives the whole variable domain KAGVTQTPRYLIKTRGQQVTLSCSPISGHRSVSWYQQTPGQGLQFLFEYFSETQRNKGNFPGRFSGRQFSNSRSEMNVSTLELGDSALYLCASSFDRGRRTEAFFGQGTRLTVV.

V usage is TRBV5-1 and J usage is TRBJ1-1; a weak D match, TRBD1 (5 bases). Germline-derived CDR1 and CDR2 are SGHRS and YFSETQ. V was clipped by 4 bases and J by 3 bases, with 19 bases between them. This CDR3 spans 16 amino acids. CDR3: CASSPGTGVVDTEAFF. CDR3 DNA: TGCGCCAGCAGCCCGGGGACGGGAGTGGTAGACACTGAAGCTTTCTTT.

The rearrangement uses TRBV6-5 and TRBJ1-1, with D tentatively TRBD1 (6 bases). The V gene's germline CDR1 is MNHEY and CDR2 SVGAGI. There are 14 residues in the CDR3. Between the trimmed V and J ends, which lost 4 bases and 6 bases, there was a span of 15 bases. This CDR3 reads CASSWKGVGAEAFF. In DNA, the CDR3 is TGTGCCAGCAGTTGGAAGGGGGTTGGGGCTGAAGCTTTCTTT.

The V call is TRBV5-1, the J call TRBJ2-7, with a possible D match to TRBD1 (6 bases). The V gene's germline CDR1 is SGHRS and CDR2 YFSETQ. The V end was cut by 3 bases, the J end by 0 bases, with 13 bases between. The CDR3 consists of 15 residues. The CDR3 sequence is CASSSGDLSSYEQYF. CDR3 coding DNA: TGCGCCAGCAGCTCAGGGGACCTCTCCTCCTACGAGCAGTACTTC.

The J gene is TRBJ1-2, the V gene TRBV7-6; D unresolved. Deletions cut 5 bases from V and 4 bases from J, with 17 bases between. Germline values: CDR1 SGHVS, CDR2 FNYEAQ. CDR3 length: 15 amino acids. In DNA, the CDR3 is TGTGCCAGCAGCCTAGACGCGTTCCCGTTCTATGGCTACACCTTC. It is translated as CASSLDAFPFYGYTF. The whole variable domain, remainder taken from reference TRBV7-6 and TRBJ1-2, is GAGVSQSPRYKVTKRGQDVALRCDPISGHVSLYWYRQALGQGPEFLTYFNYEAQQDKSGLPNDRFSAERPEGSISTLTIQRTEQRDSAMYRCASSLDAFPFYGYTFGSGTRLTVV.

In this sample, this clone turned up many times. Other DNA sequences from this sample encode an identical CDR3 as well. The chain uses TRBV2 and TRBJ1-1, with TRBD1 as a possible D gene (5 bases). The CDR3 has 11 residues. V gave up 5 bases and J gave up 7 bases, with 8 bases separating them. Germline assignment: CDR1 SNHLY and CDR2 FYNNEI. Here the CDR3 reads CASSYDSEAFF. CDR3 DNA sequence: TGTGCCAGCAGTTACGACAGTGAAGCTTTCTTT.

The rearrangement joins TRBV29-1 to TRBJ2-1, with D unresolved. Trimming pared 4 bases from V and 10 bases from J, leaving 17 bases between. In germline, CDR1 is SQVTM, CDR2 ANQGSEA. This CDR3 is built from 13 residues. CDR3 sequence (DNA): TGCAGCGTTGCGCGGCCTCTCCAATTCGAGCAGTTCTTC. Its translation is CSVARPLQFEQFF.

V and J are TRBV5-4 and TRBJ2-7; 10 bases are a match to TRBD1. J lost 1 base, V lost 3 bases, and 1 base had no gene match. The CDR3 has 14 residues. In germline, CDR1 is SGHNT, CDR2 YYREEE (reference sequence). CDR3 DNA sequence: TGTGCCAGCAGCTCGGGACAGGGGTCCTACGAGCAGTACTTC. Translation: CASSSGQGSYEQYF.

The V gene is TRBV5-8, the J gene TRBJ2-3; 10 bases agree with TRBD1. There are 16 residues in the CDR3. Germline values: CDR1 SGHTS, CDR2 YDEGEE. Unmatched junction bases numbered 7, after V lost 4 bases and J lost 2 bases. The CDR3 DNA sequence: TGTGCCAGCAGCCTGATGGGACAGGGGCCCACAGATACGCAGTATTTT. Translated: CASSLMGQGPTDTQYF.

This clone was counted between two and nine times. The CDR3 DNA follows: TGTGCCAGCAGCGTAGCAGGGATAGCAGACTATGGCTACACCTTC. It specifies CASSVAGIADYGYTF. This chain joins TRBV9 and TRBJ1-2; the D gene is possibly TRBD1 (5 bases). Deletions cut 0 bases from V and 3 bases from J, with 12 bases between. The CDR3 is 15 residues long. Per germline, CDR1 SGDLS and CDR2 YYNGEE.

This rearrangement joins TRBV30 to TRBJ2-7; a weak D match, TRBD1 (5 bases). The germline V gene has CDR1 GTSNPN and CDR2 SVGIG (reference sequence). CDR3 size: 13 residues. Trimming cost V 2 bases and J 1 base, with 9 bases left between them. The CDR3 protein is CAWSQQVSYEQYF. The CDR3 bases are TGTGCCTGGAGTCAACAGGTGTCCTACGAGCAGTACTTC.

The V and J genes are TRBV5-1 and TRBJ1-2; D unclear. Trimming cost V 0 bases and J 6 bases, with 3 bases left between them. This CDR3 is built from 11 residues. Germline-derived CDR1 and CDR2 are SGHRS and YFSETQ. The CDR3 DNA is TGCGCCAGCAGCTTGGGGCATGGCTACACCTTC. This codes for CASSLGHGYTF.

The CDR3 DNA sequence: TGTGCCAGCAGCGTAGGAGGGGGCCAGGGTTCCTACACCTTC. Its protein product is CASSVGGGQGSYTF. This rearrangement joins TRBV9 to TRBJ1-2; 7 bases agree with TRBD1. The CDR3 contains 14 residues. CDR1 and CDR2 (germline): SGDLS, YYNGEE. Trimming cost V 0 bases and J 10 bases; bases outside gene matches: 9.

There are a few counts of this clone. The CDR3 protein is CASSLAGWNTEAFF. The CDR3 bases are TGTGCCAGCAGCCTGGCAGGGTGGAACACTGAAGCTTTCTTT. The chain carries TRBV6-5 and TRBJ1-1; possible D gene TRBD1, 5 bases. CDR3 length equals 14 residues. V lost 6 bases to trimming and J lost 1 base, with 12 bases between them. Germline-derived CDR1 and CDR2 are MNHEY and SVGAGI.

The rearrangement uses TRBV5-1 and TRBJ2-3; 15 bases fit TRBD2. The CDR3 is 14 amino acids. Trimming took 5 bases from V and 9 from J; bases not matched to a gene: 4. CDR1 SGHRS and CDR2 YFSETQ come from the germline V gene. The CDR3: CASSGGTSGGTQYF. The CDR3 coding sequence is TGCGCCAGCAGTGGAGGGACTAGCGGGGGGACGCAGTATTTT.

J is TRBJ1-2 and V is TRBV5-1; 8 nucleotides match TRBD1. CDR3 length: 16 amino acids. Germline V gene data show CDR1 as SGHRS and CDR2 as YFSETQ. The V gene end was trimmed by 3 bases and the J gene end by 4 bases; junction bases not matched to a gene: 11. This CDR3 is CASSSTGELLLYGYTF. Here the CDR3 DNA reads TGCGCCAGCAGCTCGACAGGGGAGTTACTTCTCTATGGCTACACCTTC.

CDR3 bases: TGTGCCAGCCGTACCGCCGGACAGGGCTATGGCTACACCTTC. Translation: CASRTAGQGYGYTF. The chain employs TRBV28 and TRBJ1-2, with 8 nucleotides matching TRBD1. Germline assignment: CDR1 MDHEN and CDR2 SYDVKM. The V segment lost 8 bases and the J segment 4 bases; nucleotides outside the gene matches: 9. There are 14 residues in the CDR3.